Listed below are T cell receptor beta chains from one sample, sequenced in a study of blood T cells in healthy people across ages. TCRdb processed the 5' RACE reads anew with MiXCR; each CDR3 protein has one entry. The sample lists roughly 1.7 million distinct CDR3 sequences, almost 35% occurring once. The sample consisted of blood. The origin of the receptors is a woman aged 25 to 45 in good health. The CDR3 runs from the conserved cysteine through the conserved F or W. The D gene is left open where the match is weak. The size field is filled for only some rows; it gives once, few, many or a size class.

d_call	clone_size	v_call	j_call	cdr3_nt	cdr3_aa
TRBD2	few	TRBV27	TRBJ2-5	TGTGCCACTAGACTAGCGGGGCTTGGAGAGACCCAGTACTTC	CATRLAGLGETQYF
TRBD1	many	TRBV12-3/TRBV12-4	TRBJ2-4	TGTGCCAGCAGTTCCGGGACAGTCAACATTCAGTACTTC	CASSSGTVNIQYF
NA	NA	TRBV24-1	TRBJ1-5	TGTGCCACCAGTGCAGGCCAGGGAAATCAGCCCCAGCATTTT	CATSAGQGNQPQHF
NA	NA	TRBV10-2	TRBJ2-7	TGCGCCGGCAGCTACTCCTACGAGCAGTACTTC	CAGSYSYEQYF
TRBD1	NA	TRBV6-4	TRBJ2-3	TGTGCCAGCAGCCCTCAGGGGGCTACAGATACGCAGTATTTT	CASSPQGATDTQYF
TRBD2	many	TRBV27	TRBJ2-1	TGTGCCAGCAGTTTACGGCGGGGGGGTAACAATGAGCAGTTCTTC	CASSLRRGGNNEQFF
NA	NA	TRBV11-3	TRBJ2-5	TGTGCCAGCAGCTTATCGGCGGAAGAGACCCAGTACTTC	CASSLSAEETQYF
NA	few	TRBV5-1	TRBJ1-1	TGCGCCAGCAGCCACGACTCGGTTGAAGCTTTCTTT	CASSHDSVEAFF
TRBD1	few	TRBV4-2	TRBJ2-7	TGTGCCAGCAGCCAAGTTTCGACAGGGTGGGCCTACGAGCAGTACTTC	CASSQVSTGWAYEQYF
TRBD1	many	TRBV7-6	TRBJ2-7	TGTGCCAGCAGCCCCGGGACAGCTAACGAGCAGTACTTC	CASSPGTANEQYF
NA	few	TRBV12-3/TRBV12-4	TRBJ1-1	TGTGCCAGCAGTTTAGGGTCACAGGGAACTGAAGCTTTCTTT	CASSLGSQGTEAFF
NA	few	TRBV4-1	TRBJ1-1	TGCGCCAGCAGCTTTTTCTTCGCTAAACGGGCGAACACTGAAGCTTTCTTT	CASSFFFAKRANTEAFF
NA	few	TRBV20-1	TRBJ2-7	TGCAGTGCTAGAGATCGGACTCGAAGGGACGAGCAGTACTTC	CSARDRTRRDEQYF
NA	NA	TRBV4-2	TRBJ2-5	TGTGCCAGCAACCAAACGGCCCCTAGGGGGGAAGGGACCCAGTACTTC	CASNQTAPRGEGTQYF
NA	once	TRBV5-1	TRBJ2-1	TGCGCCGTAACCGAGGGGGGGCAGCAGTTCTTC	CAVTEGGQQFF
NA	NA	TRBV28	TRBJ1-4	TGTGCCAGCAGTTTATCCAGCCTTGGCGAAAAACTGTTTTTT	CASSLSSLGEKLFF
TRBD1	few	TRBV20-1	TRBJ1-1	TGCAGTGCTGGGGGACAGCTTGGCACTGAAGCTTTCTTT	CSAGGQLGTEAFF
NA	few	TRBV9	TRBJ1-1	TGTGCCAGCAGCGTAGAGCCAGTGGGGAGGAACACTGAAGCTTTCTTT	CASSVEPVGRNTEAFF
NA	NA	TRBV9	TRBJ1-2	TGTGCCAGCAGCGTAGACGGGGGCAGTAACTATGGCTACACCTTC	CASSVDGGSNYGYTF
TRBD1	few	TRBV5-1	TRBJ2-7	TGCGCCAGCAGCTTTGGGACAGGGGTAGCAACCGCGGAGCAGTACTTC	CASSFGTGVATAEQYF
TRBD2	few	TRBV20-1	TRBJ2-1	TGCAGTGCGCATCTAGCGGGTACCGAGCAGTTCTTC	CSAHLAGTEQFF
TRBD2	NA	TRBV3-1	TRBJ2-1	TGTGCCAGCAGCCAAGTCATAGGACTAGCCCAGAGCTCCTACAATGAGCGGTTCTTC	CASSQVIGLAQSSYNERFF
NA	NA	TRBV15	TRBJ2-4	TGTGCCACCCGGGGGTCACTAGCCAAAAACATTCAGTACTTC	CATRGSLAKNIQYF
TRBD1	NA	TRBV20-1	TRBJ2-5	TGCAGTGCTCCGCGACAGGGTAGAGGGACCCAGTACTTC	CSAPRQGRGTQYF
TRBD2	NA	TRBV9	TRBJ2-3	TGTGCCAGCAGCGTACAAGCGGGGGTCAGCACAGATACGCAGTATTTT	CASSVQAGVSTDTQYF
TRBD1	few	TRBV7-9	TRBJ2-5	TGTGCCACCACAGGGGTAATAGCGGAGACCCAGTACTTC	CATTGVIAETQYF
NA	NA	TRBV5-1	TRBJ2-3	TGCGCCAGCAGCTTTCCACGACAGACTAGCACAGATACGCAGTATTTT	CASSFPRQTSTDTQYF
TRBD1	NA	TRBV4-1	TRBJ2-5	TGCGCCAGCAGGCCGACAGGGTGGAGACAAGAGACCCAGTACTTC	CASRPTGWRQETQYF
NA	many	TRBV27	TRBJ2-5	TGTGCCAGCAGTCTAAGTCCTGGTAGACGTCAAGAGACCCAGTACTTC	CASSLSPGRRQETQYF
NA	NA	TRBV9	TRBJ1-2	TGTGCCAGCAGCCCAAGGGGGGGCGCCCTAAACTATGGCTGCACCTTC	CASSPRGGALNYGCTF
TRBD2	many	TRBV6-2/TRBV6-3	TRBJ2-1	TGTGTCGAGGGCGGGAGGGCCCTTGGGAAGCAGTTCTTC	CVEGGRALGKQFF
TRBD2	NA	TRBV4-2	TRBJ2-7	TGTGCCAGCAGCCCCACCGGACCCCGGCGGGAGGGCCACGAGCAGTACTTC	CASSPTGPRREGHEQYF
TRBD1	few	TRBV6-6	TRBJ1-2	TGTGCCACCTCGACAGGGGCGAGTCAGGGCTACACCTTC	CATSTGASQGYTF
NA	few	TRBV20-1	TRBJ2-1	TGCAGTGCTAGAGAGGGTTTCTACAATGAGCAGTTCTTC	CSAREGFYNEQFF
NA	NA	TRBV10-3	TRBJ2-7	TGTGCCATCAGTGAGGGACCGTCCTACGAGCAGTACTTC	CAISEGPSYEQYF
TRBD2	NA	TRBV7-8	TRBJ2-5	TGTGCCAGCAGCCGACGACTAGCGGGGGGGCCAGGCGGAGAGACCCAGTACTTC	CASSRRLAGGPGGETQYF
TRBD1	few	TRBV27	TRBJ1-1	TGTGCCAGCAGTTCCACGACAGGGCGGACTGAAGCTTTCTTT	CASSSTTGRTEAFF